The next 29 T cell receptor beta chains were all read from a single sample in a study of blood T cell repertoires in COVID-19. Sequencing used immunoSEQ multiplex PCR; TCRdb keeps in-frame clones, though not all of them. The table records 250,000 to 300,000 clones, about 87% of them present only once. Sequences were obtained from peripheral blood. These receptors all come from a woman in her twenties or thirties who had recovered from COVID-19.

This chain links TRBV5-1 with TRBJ2-5; 7 nucleotides line up with TRBD2. The CDR3 sequence is 15 residues long. Germline trimming cut 0 bases from V and 3 bases from J; bases unmatched to any gene: 5. From germline, CDR1 is SGHRS and CDR2 YFSETQ. The CDR3 sequence is CASSLAGDYKETQYF. The CDR3 DNA reads as TGCGCCAGCAGCTTGGCGGGGGACTACAAAGAGACCCAGTACTTC. Full variable domain (rest looked up from reference TRBV5-1 and TRBJ2-5): KAGVTQTPRYLIKTRGQQVTLSCSPISGHRSVSWYQQTPGQGLQFLFEYFSETQRNKGNFPGRFSGRQFSNSRSEMNVSTLELGDSALYLCASSLAGDYKETQYFGPGTRLLVL.

This chain links TRBV7-2 with TRBJ2-1; TRBD1 matches 9 bases. The CDR3 is made up of 13 amino acids. V shed 4 bases and J 5 bases; nucleotides not matched to a gene: 0. CDR1 and CDR2 from the germline V gene are SGHTA and FQGNSA. CDR3 sequence (DNA): TGTGCCAGCAGCTGGGACAGGGACAATGAGCAGTTCTTC. Encoded protein: CASSWDRDNEQFF.

This clone was found once. The chain joins TRBV28 to TRBJ1-2, with unresolved D. The CDR3 contains 13 residues. The V end was cut by 5 bases, the J end by 8 bases, with 15 bases between. Germline V CDR1 and CDR2: MDHEN, SYDVKM. CDR3 region: CASSLAFGYGYTF. Here the CDR3 DNA reads TGTGCCAGCAGTCTGGCTTTCGGGTACGGCTACACCTTC.

This clone has only a few counts. The genes are TRBV28 and TRBJ1-4; tentatively, D is TRBD1 (5 bases). Between the trimmed V and J ends, which lost 2 bases and 8 bases, there was a span of 12 bases. CDR1 is MDHEN and CDR2 is SYDVKM in the germline V gene. The CDR3 sequence is 14 residues long. CDR3 nucleotide sequence: TGTGCCAGCAGTTTACACCCTAACAGGGAAAAACTGTTTTTT. It encodes CASSLHPNREKLFF. The full variable domain, its missing parts supplied by reference TRBV28 and TRBJ1-4, is DVKVTQSSRYLVKRTGEKVFLECVQDMDHENMFWYRQDPGLGLRLIYFSYDVKMKEKGDIPEGYSVSREKKERFSLILESASTNQTSMYLCASSLHPNREKLFFGSGTQLSVL.

This chain joins TRBV7-8 and TRBJ2-5; D not resolved. The CDR3 length is 12 residues. Germline V lookup: CDR1 SGHVS, CDR2 FQNEAQ. The V end was cut by 5 bases, the J end by 5 bases, with 9 bases between. CDR3: CASSLGPETQYF. The CDR3 coding sequence is TGTGCCAGCAGCCTCGGTCCGGAGACCCAGTACTTC.

J is TRBJ2-7 and V is TRBV3-1 (or the pseudogene TRBV3-2); TRBD2 matches 10 bases. Germline lookup yields CDR1 LGHDT and CDR2 YNNKEL (reference sequence). This CDR3 has 17 amino acids. V shed 3 bases, J shed 1 base, and the junction held 9 bases outside the gene matches. The CDR3 DNA is TGTGCCAGCAGCCAGTCAGCGGGGGGGGTCCAATCCTACGAGCAGTACTTC. Its translation: CASSQSAGGVQSYEQYF.

The chain couples TRBV3-1 (or the pseudogene TRBV3-2) to TRBJ1-3, with a tentative D call TRBD1 (5 bases). Per the germline V gene, CDR1 is LGHDT and CDR2 is YNNKEL (reference sequence). Trimming shortened V by 4 bases and J by 0 bases, and 10 bases separated the two germline ends. The CDR3 runs 15 residues. Here the CDR3 reads CASSLGASSGNTIYF. The CDR3, as DNA: TGTGCCAGCAGCCTTGGGGCGAGCTCTGGAAACACCATATATTTT.

This chain uses TRBV18 with TRBJ1-5; no reliable D call. CDR1 is KGHSH and CDR2 is LQKENI in the germline V gene. This CDR3 comprises 15 residues. V was clipped by 1 base and J by 3 bases, with 10 bases between them. The CDR3 DNA reads as TGTGCCAGCTCACCACGCCGGGAACACAATCAGCCCCAGCATTTT. This codes for CASSPRREHNQPQHF.

The chain employs TRBV7-2 and TRBJ2-5; D is ambiguous. Looked up from germline, CDR1 is SGHTA and CDR2 is FQGNSA. V was pared by 1 base and J by 7 bases, with 13 bases between. The CDR3 consists of 14 residues. CDR3 region: CASSLVPQTGTQYF. CDR3 DNA: TGTGCCAGCAGCTTAGTCCCCCAGACGGGGACCCAGTACTTC.

The rearrangement joins TRBV28 to TRBJ2-1; 8 bases line up with TRBD2. The CDR3 is made up of 18 amino acids. V lost 7 bases, J lost 4 bases, and 18 bases stayed unmatched. The V gene's germline CDR1 is MDHEN and CDR2 SYDVKM. CDR3: CASTHKRGGRFLYNEQFF. The CDR3 region has the DNA TGTGCCAGCACCCACAAACGGGGGGGCCGATTCCTATACAATGAGCAGTTCTTC.

CDR3: CASSGQRGDQETQYF. CDR3 DNA: TGTGCCAGCAGTGGTCAGCGGGGGGACCAAGAGACCCAGTACTTC. The chain has TRBV2 and TRBJ2-5, with 9 nucleotides matching TRBD2. V shed 4 bases, J shed 0 bases, and the junction held 3 bases outside the gene matches. Germline V gene data show CDR1 as SNHLY and CDR2 as FYNNEI. The CDR3 is made up of 15 amino acids.

The chain recombines TRBV24-1 with TRBJ2-1, with TRBD2 matching 11 bases. Germline values: CDR1 KGHDR, CDR2 SFDVKD. V lost 5 bases to trimming and J lost 0 bases; unmatched junction nucleotides: 5. The CDR3 is made up of 17 amino acids. This CDR3 reads CATSAPSGRSSYNEQFF. The CDR3, as DNA: TGTGCCACCAGTGCCCCTAGCGGGAGGAGCTCCTACAATGAGCAGTTCTTC.

This chain connects TRBV4-1 to TRBJ1-2; D gene unclear. Germline lookup yields CDR1 MGHRA and CDR2 YSYEKL. Between the trimmed V and J ends, which lost 1 base and 8 bases, there was a span of 8 bases. The CDR3 has 12 amino acids. CDR3 amino acids: CASSQGGWGYTF. The CDR3 nucleotides are TGCGCCAGCAGCCAAGGCGGTTGGGGCTACACCTTC.

This sequence joins TRBV12-3 or TRBV12-4 and TRBJ2-7, with TRBD1 matching 7 bases. Unmatched junction bases numbered 3, after V lost 0 bases and J lost 7 bases. The CDR3 totals 13 residues. The CDR3 here is CASSLAGTEEQYF. The DNA of the CDR3 is TGTGCCAGCAGTTTAGCCGGGACAGAGGAGCAGTACTTC.

The chain couples TRBV2 to TRBJ2-3; possibly TRBD2 for D (5 bases). The germline V gene has CDR1 SNHLY and CDR2 FYNNEI. Deletions cut 8 bases from V and 6 bases from J, with 12 bases between. The CDR3 extends over 12 amino acids. CDR3 in amino acids: CASRRSGDTQYF. The CDR3 DNA follows: TGTGCCAGCCGAAGGTCGGGGGATACGCAGTATTTT. The whole variable domain, remainder taken from reference TRBV2 and TRBJ2-3, is EPEVTQTPSHQVTQMGQEVILRCVPISNHLYFYWYRQILGQKVEFLVSFYNNEISEKSEIFDDQFSVERPDGSNFTLKIRSTKLEDSAMYFCASRRSGDTQYFGPGTRLTVL.

The rearrangement joins TRBV5-8 to TRBJ2-6, with D possibly being TRBD2 (6 bases). V was clipped by 4 bases and J by 5 bases, with 16 bases between them. The CDR3 length is 16 residues. Germline assignment: CDR1 SGHTS and CDR2 YDEGEE. The CDR3 reads CASSVTGRGWANVLTF. As DNA, the CDR3 is TGTGCCAGCAGCGTGACGGGGCGGGGTTGGGCCAACGTCCTGACTTTC.

The rearrangement joins TRBV11-2 to TRBJ1-3, with D tentatively TRBD1 (6 bases). V was shortened by 3 bases and J by 0 bases, with 12 bases between the two germline ends. The germline V gene has CDR1 SGHAT and CDR2 FQNNGV. The CDR3 extends over 16 amino acids. CDR3 coding DNA: TGTGCCAGCAGCTTCTCCAGGACAGCCTCTGGAAACACCATATATTTT. Amino acid sequence: CASSFSRTASGNTIYF.

This rearrangement joins TRBV2 to TRBJ2-3, with D possibly being TRBD1 (6 bases). This CDR3 is 12 amino acids long. Trimming pared 5 bases from V and 4 bases from J, leaving 7 bases between. Germline-derived CDR1 and CDR2 are SNHLY and FYNNEI. CDR3 region: CASSTGSDTQYF. CDR3 bases: TGTGCCAGCAGTACAGGGTCAGATACGCAGTATTTT.

This chain's CDR3 is CASNGGNYNEQFF. In nucleotides, the CDR3 is TGTGCCAGCAATGGAGGAAACTACAATGAGCAGTTCTTC. The chain has TRBV11-2 and TRBJ2-1; D is possibly TRBD2 (5 bases). CDR1 is SGHAT and CDR2 is FQNNGV in the germline V gene. The CDR3 totals 13 residues. V lost 7 bases and J 3 bases, leaving 10 bases between the germline ends.

CDR3 nucleotide sequence: TGTGCCAGCCGCGCCGGGACCTACAATGAGCAGTTCTTC. Encoded protein: CASRAGTYNEQFF. This chain connects TRBV27 to TRBJ2-1; a possible D gene is TRBD2 (5 bases). This CDR3 has 13 amino acids. Germline CDR1 and CDR2: MNHEY and SMNVEV (reference sequence). V was clipped by 8 bases and J by 2 bases, with 10 bases between them.

This clone showed up just a few times. The gene calls are TRBV7-3 and TRBJ2-1; 9 positions agree with TRBD1. The CDR3 is 14 amino acids. The germline V gene has CDR1 SGHTA and CDR2 FQGTGA. With V trimmed by 5 bases and J by 8 bases, 7 bases remained unmatched. This chain's CDR3 is CASSVGTGWDEQFF. The CDR3 bases are TGTGCCAGCAGCGTCGGGACAGGGTGGGATGAGCAGTTCTTC. Drawing the rest from reference TRBV7-3 and TRBJ2-1, the complete variable domain is GAGVSQTPSNKVTEKGKYVELRCDPISGHTALYWYRQSLGQGPEFLIYFQGTGAADDSGLPNDRFFAVRPEGSVSTLKIQRTERGDSAVYLCASSVGTGWDEQFFGPGTRLTVL.

V is TRBV5-1 and J is TRBJ1-1; 7 bases are shared with TRBD1. The J segment lost 6 bases and the V segment lost 2 bases, leaving 4 bases of the junction unmatched. CDR3 length: 13 amino acids. Germline CDR1 and CDR2: SGHRS and YFSETQ. The CDR3 loop reads CASSFGGGSEAFF. The CDR3 nucleotides read TGCGCCAGCAGCTTTGGAGGGGGCTCTGAAGCTTTCTTT.

The chain is built from TRBV2 and TRBJ1-5, with a tentative D call TRBD1 (5 bases). This CDR3 spans 14 amino acids. In germline, CDR1 is SNHLY, CDR2 FYNNEI. V shed 8 bases and J shed 3 bases, with 14 bases lying between them. This CDR3 is CASGGGKDNQPQHF. DNA of the CDR3: TGTGCCAGCGGCGGGGGGAAGGACAATCAGCCCCAGCATTTT.

The count of this clone is one. The chain uses TRBV3-1 (or the pseudogene TRBV3-2) and TRBJ2-1; weak D call: TRBD2 (7 bases). CDR1 is LGHDT, CDR2 YNNKEL, per germline (reference sequence). The V end lost 0 bases, the J end lost 1 base, and 13 bases lay between the germline ends. CDR3 length: 17 residues. The CDR3 DNA sequence: TGTGCCAGCAGCCAAGATGGGGGCGGGGGTTCCTACAATGAGCAGTTCTTC. Translated, it gives CASSQDGGGGSYNEQFF.

Only a few counts were recorded for this clone. This chain connects TRBV5-1 to TRBJ2-7, with a tentative D call TRBD2 (5 bases). This CDR3 is 15 amino acids long. V was pared by 0 bases and J by 4 bases, with 14 bases between. CDR1 and CDR2 from the germline V gene are SGHRS and YFSETQ. The CDR3 region has the DNA TGCGCCAGCAGCTTGGGTGATGGTTCGGGGTACGAGCAGTACTTC. It specifies CASSLGDGSGYEQYF.

The chain is built from TRBV6-4 and TRBJ2-1; perhaps TRBD1 as D (6 bases). CDR1 and CDR2 from the germline V gene are MRHNA and SNTAGT. This CDR3 contains 14 residues. Trimming removed 6 bases from V and 8 bases from J, with 17 bases in between. The CDR3 here is CASSRGRAGDEQFF. The CDR3 DNA sequence: TGTGCCAGCAGCCGCGGCAGAGCAGGGGATGAGCAGTTCTTC.

The chain links TRBV19 to TRBJ2-1; 9 bases fit TRBD2. CDR1 and CDR2 from the germline V gene are LNHDA and SQIVND (reference sequence). The V segment lost 7 bases and the J segment 4 bases; nucleotides outside the gene matches: 11. The CDR3 loop spans 16 amino acids. The CDR3 loop is CASTTHSSGGYNEQFF. The CDR3 DNA reads TGTGCCAGTACCACCCATTCCAGCGGGGGGTACAATGAGCAGTTCTTC.

This clone is a singleton in its sample. This chain uses TRBV30 with TRBJ1-1; D is undetermined. The CDR3 loop spans 14 amino acids. Germline CDR1 and CDR2: GTSNPN and SVGIG (reference sequence). Trimming took 2 bases from V and 0 from J, leaving 10 bases between them. This chain's CDR3 is CAWSLAGVNTEAFF. In nucleotides, the CDR3 is TGTGCCTGGAGTCTTGCGGGCGTGAACACTGAAGCTTTCTTT.

V usage is TRBV6-5 and J usage is TRBJ1-2, with TRBD1 matching 8 bases. The CDR3 has 15 residues. V shed 3 bases and J 4 bases; nucleotides not matched to a gene: 7. Per germline, CDR1 MNHEY and CDR2 SVGAGI. The CDR3 is CASSYQDREGYGYTF. The CDR3 region has the DNA TGTGCCAGCAGTTATCAGGACAGGGAAGGCTATGGCTACACCTTC.